Presented here are 25 T cell receptor beta chains from one specimen sequenced in a study of T cells after yellow fever vaccination (dated by TCRdb to the late 2010s). What this sample's treatment or condition label stands for: live attenuated yellow fever vaccine strain. Libraries were prepared through 5' RACE. The instrument was an Illumina HiSeq 2500. TCRdb reanalyzed the raw reads on its own, using fastp at Q25 for trimming and MiXCR for clone calling, and kept in-frame beta chains. Rows with one shared CDR3 protein collapse into an entry with the most common genes and DNA. The table for this sample lists some 600,000 distinct CDR3 sequences; about 17% of them were counted only once. The ten top clones hold 15% to 20% of the sample. Here the sequenced sample was PBMCs, taken roughly 5 days after the first yellow fever vaccination. These receptors were collected from a young man who received the YFV17D yellow fever vaccine.

V usage is TRBV6-1 and J usage is TRBJ1-6, with TRBD1 matching over 9 bases. Trimming took 6 bases from V and 7 from J; bases not matched to a gene: 10. Germline CDR1 reads MNHNS; CDR2 reads SASEGT. This CDR3 contains 16 residues. In DNA, the CDR3 is TGTGCCAGCAGACACACCGGGACAGGGCAAAATTCACCCCTCCACTTT. This sequence encodes CASRHTGTGQNSPLHF.

This clonotype was detected only a few times. The chain is built from TRBV11-2 and TRBJ2-5, with 9 bases that match TRBD2. Germline CDR1 SGHAT, CDR2 FQNNGV. The CDR3 has 16 amino acids. V lost 0 bases to trimming and J lost 3 bases; unmatched junction nucleotides: 5. The CDR3 sequence is CASSLELAGAEETQYF. Here the CDR3 DNA reads TGTGCCAGCAGCTTAGAACTAGCGGGCGCCGAAGAGACCCAGTACTTC. The full variable domain, with the rest looked up from reference TRBV11-2 and TRBJ2-5, is EAGVAQSPRYKIIEKRQSVAFWCNPISGHATLYWYQQILGQGPKLLIQFQNNGVVDDSQLPKDRFSAERLKGVDSTLKIQPAKLEDSAVYLCASSLELAGAEETQYFGPGTRLLVL.

This clonotype was found a few times. The chain joins TRBV12-3 or TRBV12-4 to TRBJ1-2; unclear D gene. Trimming cost V 2 bases and J 4 bases, with 11 bases left between them. The CDR3 consists of 14 residues. The CDR3 DNA follows: TGTGCCAGCAGTTTACGTGGAGTAGGCTATGGCTACACCTTC. The encoded protein is CASSLRGVGYGYTF.

This chain connects TRBV5-1 to TRBJ2-3, with no clear D. The V end was cut by 4 bases, the J end by 2 bases, with 17 bases between. Germline values: CDR1 SGHRS, CDR2 YFSETQ. This CDR3 comprises 16 residues. The CDR3 bases are TGCGCCAGCAGCCAGAGGCCCCAGACCCCCACAGATACGCAGTATTTT. Translating gives CASSQRPQTPTDTQYF.

This clonotype was detected a few times. J is TRBJ1-2 and V is TRBV4-3, with D unresolved. The V gene lost 1 base and the J gene lost 4 bases, with 13 bases spanning the gap. CDR1 and CDR2 (germline): LGHNA, YSLEER. The CDR3 runs 15 residues. CDR3: CASSQGHGVFYGYTF. DNA of the CDR3: TGCGCCAGCAGCCAAGGTCATGGGGTTTTCTATGGCTACACCTTC.

The chain carries TRBV5-4 and TRBJ1-2, with a tentative D call TRBD1 (5 bases). The CDR3 sequence is 16 residues long. Germline values: CDR1 SGHNT, CDR2 YYREEE (reference sequence). V gave up 0 bases and J gave up 0 bases, with 12 bases separating them. The CDR3 DNA sequence: TGTGCCAGCAGCTTGGGATCGCAGGGAGCTAACTATGGCTACACCTTC. Translation gives CASSLGSQGANYGYTF.

The chain carries TRBV20-1 and TRBJ1-1; TRBD1 matches 8 bases. The CDR3 sequence is 12 residues long. CDR1 is DFQATT and CDR2 is SNEGSKA in the germline V gene (reference sequence). The V segment lost 5 bases and the J segment 5 bases; nucleotides outside the gene matches: 4. The chain's CDR3 is CSAHTGGTEAFF. In nucleotides, the CDR3 is TGCAGTGCTCATACAGGGGGGACTGAAGCTTTCTTT.

This chain connects TRBV29-1 to TRBJ2-5, with D possibly TRBD1 on 5 matching bases. Germline CDR1 and CDR2: SQVTM and ANQGSEA. Trimming shortened V by 7 bases and J by 2 bases, and 17 bases separated the two germline ends. CDR3 size: 14 residues. CDR3 sequence: CSATGAFEQETQYF. The CDR3 DNA sequence: TGCAGCGCCACTGGGGCCTTTGAACAAGAGACCCAGTACTTC.

The CDR3 region is CASSLDQGGTSSYNEQFF. DNA of the CDR3: TGTGCCAGCAGCTTAGATCAGGGGGGTACTAGCTCCTACAATGAGCAGTTCTTC. The genes are TRBV11-2 and TRBJ2-1, with a possible D match to TRBD1 (7 bases). CDR1 SGHAT and CDR2 FQNNGV come from the germline V gene. V lost 0 bases to trimming and J lost 0 bases, with 15 bases between them. The CDR3 spans 18 residues. Looking up the rest from reference TRBV11-2 and TRBJ2-1 gives the full variable domain: EAGVAQSPRYKIIEKRQSVAFWCNPISGHATLYWYQQILGQGPKLLIQFQNNGVVDDSQLPKDRFSAERLKGVDSTLKIQPAKLEDSAVYLCASSLDQGGTSSYNEQFFGPGTRLTVL.

This clonotype was seen many times. This sequence joins TRBV7-9 and TRBJ1-2; D uncertain. The CDR3 has 14 residues. Germline V gene sequence: CDR1 SEHNR, CDR2 FQNEAQ (reference sequence). Trimming stripped 2 bases from V and 3 bases from J, with 10 bases between. CDR3 loop: CASSLWSGDYGYTF. In DNA form, the CDR3 reads TGTGCCAGCAGCTTATGGTCAGGTGACTATGGCTACACCTTC.

CDR3 protein: CASSLTATKETQYF. The CDR3 DNA reads TGCGCCAGCAGCTTGACAGCTACTAAAGAGACCCAGTACTTC. This rearrangement joins TRBV5-1 to TRBJ2-5; D remains ambiguous. Germline V gives CDR1 SGHRS, CDR2 YFSETQ. The CDR3 spans 14 residues. V lost 1 base and J lost 3, with 10 bases in between.

This rearrangement joins TRBV11-2 to TRBJ2-7; tentative D call: TRBD2 (5 bases). This CDR3 has 15 amino acids. In germline, CDR1 is SGHAT, CDR2 FQNNGV. V was shortened by 1 base and J by 1 base, with 11 bases between the two germline ends. DNA for the CDR3: TGTGCCAGCAGCTTAGCTGTTAGCGTGTCCTACGAGCAGTACGTC. Protein product: CASSLAVSVSYEQYV.

The rearrangement uses TRBV7-9 and TRBJ2-5; 10 bases align to TRBD2. CDR3 size: 15 residues. The germline gives CDR1 SEHNR, CDR2 FQNEAQ (reference sequence). V gave up 1 base and J gave up 3 bases; unmatched junction bases: 2. The CDR3 reads CASSLVGLAEETQYF. The CDR3 DNA reads TGTGCCAGCAGCTTAGTCGGACTAGCGGAAGAGACCCAGTACTTC.

The chain employs TRBV9 and TRBJ2-7, with D perhaps TRBD2 (5 bases). This CDR3 is 16 amino acids long. V lost 0 bases and J lost 4, with 17 bases in between. The germline gives CDR1 SGDLS, CDR2 YYNGEE. This chain's CDR3 is CASSVAPSDFAYEQYF. In DNA, the CDR3 is TGTGCCAGCAGCGTAGCGCCCTCGGACTTCGCATACGAGCAGTACTTC. The variable domain in full, completed from reference TRBV9 and TRBJ2-7, reads DSGVTQTPKHLITATGQRVTLRCSPRSGDLSVYWYQQSLDQGLQFLIQYYNGEERAKGNILERFSAQQFPDLHSELNLSSLELGDSALYFCASSVAPSDFAYEQYFGPGTRLTVT.

This clonotype showed up just a few times. V usage is TRBV27 and J usage is TRBJ1-2; D gene unclear. V shed 6 bases and J shed 2 bases, with 10 bases lying between them. The CDR3 length is 13 residues. Germline V CDR1 and CDR2: MNHEY, SMNVEV (reference sequence). DNA of the CDR3: TGTGCCAGCAGGAGATCTGTCAACTATGGCTACACCTTC. The encoded protein is CASRRSVNYGYTF.

The chain joins TRBV2 to TRBJ2-7; TRBD2 is a possible D gene (5 bases). The V end was cut by 7 bases, the J end by 3 bases, with 13 bases between. Germline V gene sequence: CDR1 SNHLY, CDR2 FYNNEI. The CDR3 consists of 13 residues. The DNA of the CDR3 is TGTGCCAGCAAAGCCACAGAGGGCTACGAGCAGTACGTC. Translated: CASKATEGYEQYV.

The chain is built from TRBV11-3 and TRBJ2-5; TRBD1 is a possible D gene (5 bases). With 2 bases removed from V and 5 bases from J, the gap between germline ends came to 12 bases. The germline CDR1 and CDR2 sequences are SGHNT and YENEEA. The CDR3 length is 14 residues. The DNA for the CDR3 is TGTGCCAGCAGCTTAACAGGTCACGGTGAGACCCAGTACTTC. As protein: CASSLTGHGETQYF.

This clonotype was recorded many times. The V and J genes are TRBV16 and TRBJ1-3, with D possibly matching TRBD1 (5 bases). In germline, CDR1 is KGHSY, CDR2 FQNENV. The CDR3 sequence is 15 residues long. The V end lost 0 bases, the J end lost 2 bases, and 8 bases lay between the germline ends. The DNA of the CDR3 is TGTGCCAGCAGCCAATCGGGGGGAGCTGGAAACACCATATATTTT. Protein: CASSQSGGAGNTIYF.

J is TRBJ1-6 and V is TRBV2, with D tentatively TRBD1 (5 bases). The CDR3 extends over 18 amino acids. Trimming removed 3 bases at V and 2 bases at J, with 17 bases between. The germline gives CDR1 SNHLY, CDR2 FYNNEI. The CDR3 sequence is CASSDVAGRATYNSPLHF. The CDR3 DNA reads as TGTGCCAGCAGTGATGTCGCAGGGAGGGCGACCTATAATTCACCCCTCCACTTT.

This sequence joins TRBV30 and TRBJ2-1, with D perhaps TRBD1 (6 bases). V was pared by 2 bases and J by 8 bases, with 13 bases between. The germline CDR1 and CDR2 sequences are GTSNPN and SVGIG (reference sequence). The length of the CDR3 is 13 residues. CDR3 sequence (DNA): TGTGCCTGGAGTTTCAGCAGGGGCCATGAGCAGTTCTTC. Translated: CAWSFSRGHEQFF.

The chain links TRBV18 to TRBJ1-1; tentatively, D is TRBD1 (5 bases). The CDR3 contains 14 residues. From germline, CDR1 is KGHSH and CDR2 LQKENI. Trimming stripped 6 bases from V and 5 bases from J, with 16 bases between. The CDR3 loop reads CASSPRGTGTEAFF. The CDR3 DNA follows: TGTGCCAGCTCTCCTAGGGGAACCGGGACTGAAGCTTTCTTT.

The rearrangement links TRBV2 to TRBJ2-7, with D unclear. The CDR3 spans 11 residues. From germline, CDR1 is SNHLY and CDR2 FYNNEI. V gave up 1 base and J gave up 6 bases, with 4 bases separating them. CDR3 protein: CASSEEGEQYV. The CDR3 DNA follows: TGTGCCAGCAGTGAAGAGGGCGAGCAGTACGTC.

The chain is built from TRBV5-6 and TRBJ2-7; D possibly corresponds to TRBD2 (6 bases). The CDR3 spans 14 residues. Looked up from germline, CDR1 is SGHDT and CDR2 is YYEEEE. Trimming took 4 bases from V and 2 from J, leaving 13 bases between them. The CDR3 loop is CASSRGLTPYEQYV. CDR3 coding DNA: TGTGCCAGCAGCAGGGGACTGACTCCCTACGAGCAGTACGTC.

A few counts support this clonotype. This chain joins TRBV10-3 and TRBJ2-7; unclear D gene. CDR3 length: 12 residues. Trimming left V 10 bases short and J 3 bases short, with 13 bases between. Germline loops: CDR1 ENHRY, CDR2 SYGVKD. The CDR3 sequence: CATGSQNYEQYV. Here the CDR3 DNA reads TGTGCCACCGGGTCTCAAAACTACGAGCAGTACGTC.

The chain recombines TRBV5-1 with TRBJ1-2; D call uncertain. Germline-derived CDR1 and CDR2 are SGHRS and YFSETQ. The V and J ends lost 7 bases and 4 bases respectively, with 17 bases between them. CDR3 length: 14 amino acids. The CDR3 bases are TGCGCCAGCCGTTCTAGGGCGGATTCCTATGGCTACACCTTC. Residues: CASRSRADSYGYTF.